This T cell receptor (beta chain) emerged from a study of blood T cell repertoires in COVID-19 (dated by TCRdb to between 2020 and 2021). Broadly, across the study: Samples covering the acute and convalescent phases of COVID-19 were provided by collaborators in the United States, Italy and Spain. The prospective study material was composed of cDNA or gDNA derived from T cells, B-cell-depleted T cells, or PBMCs. The dataset comprised deeply sampled blood TCRbeta repertoires from subjects exposed to, actively infected with, or recovered from COVID-19. The repertoires were released in a freely available public database meant as a resource for research on the immune response to SARS-CoV-2. Samples came from the ongoing ImmuneRACE study (first 160 participants) plus 1,254 subjects from 6 global collaborators. The sample metadata nearly always contained a de-identified subject ID, COVID-19 status, age in years and sex. Where available, HLA class I and class II types were taken from metadata supplied by the sample provider and were not determined by assay-based typing.

On this clone itself: Its antigen is not yet known. No base quality values were provided; no much bigger clone lies one nucleotide off.

The paper's findings and limits, for the study overall: The quantity of clinical and demographic metadata differed by source and by participant and was supplied without curation.

V lost 7 bases and J lost 0 bases; the stretch between them is 6 bases long. Taken from the germline V gene, the CDR1 and CDR2 loops are SGHAT and FQNNGV. Reading from cysteine to phenylalanine, the CDR3 counts 12 amino acids. The read is trimmed to its CDR3 DNA, 36 bases read in frame from base 1. Participants in the prospective study were enrolled through a virtual design, were aged about 18 to 90 years, and lived in 24 United States geographic areas. Cohort assignment in the prospective study relied on participant-reported clinical history from a screening survey and a study questionnaire. ImmuneRACE Cohort 3 recovered participants were defined by two consecutive negative NP/OP PCR tests, healthcare professional clearance, or symptom resolution. In the prospective study, mobile phlebotomists collected whole blood, serum and a nasopharyngeal or oropharyngeal swab from each participant. Participants in the prospective study had the option to provide additional blood draws and questionnaires over a roughly 2-month period. Before DNA extraction, prospective study blood samples were shipped either frozen or at room temperature.

The immunoSEQ Assay, a bias-controlled multiplex PCR, was used to amplify TCRbeta CDR3 regions from genomic DNA. In the source study's methods: Nucleated cell counts per sample were estimated from amplification of reference gene primers within the assay. To quantify the absolute abundance of each unique TCRbeta CDR3 rearrangement, sequence reads were collapsed and filtered. For each sample, productive Simpson clonality was calculated as the square root of Simpson's diversity index over productive rearrangements. As stored in TCRdb, this immuneACCESS dataset retains in-frame rearrangements with V and J assigned. A fraction of the clones does not appear; measured against another copy, unresolved V genes explain less than half of the discrepancy, and the remainder lacks a known reason. Clone size and V and J calls were adopted from that table, with D and trimming inferred from the DNA. This sample holds more than 350,000 clones; just under 90% were observed only once. Approximately 10% of the sample rests with the top ten.

The source material was PBMCs or T cells enriched from blood (not recorded which). The V and J genes are TRBV11-2 and TRBJ1-1; the D gene identity is not certain. The clonotype was recovered from a woman aged 50 to 65 who had recovered from COVID-19. The DNA sequence follows: TGTGCCAGCATCGGGTTGAACACTGAAGCTTTCTTT. It specifies CASIGLNTEAFF.